This TCR beta chain stems from a study of cytomegalovirus exposure and HLA in healthy donors. Study observations and caveats: Later analysis revealed greater clonal expansion in HLA-associated TCR beta chains than in equally common others. What a later analysis showed was that several of the most significant clusters appeared linked to common viral pathogens.

The CDR3 sequence is 13 residues long. Losses at the gene ends were 8 bases for V and 6 bases for J; bases not matched to a gene: 2. The germline CDR1 and CDR2 sequences are MNHNY and SVGAGI (reference sequence). The PCR made use of 60 Vbeta and 13 Jbeta primers. In the original workflow: Per a later analysis, the number of unique TCR beta chains was roughly 87 million, of which roughly 10 million were shared. TCRdb's copy holds only in-frame clones and misses some; the assay was immunoSEQ multiplex PCR. The V and J calls and the clone size are those of that table, but D and trimming were determined from the DNA. Of roughly 120,000 clones listed, roughly 14% were seen once; the top ten hold 1.9%. The table lists this clone with a few counts. As yet, its antigen is unknown.

The sequence derives from a woman younger than 30 in good health and CMV-seronegative. The sequencing sample was made of PBMCs. The chain combines TRBV6-6 with TRBJ2-2; 11 positions agree with TRBD1. The CDR3 DNA follows: TGTGCCAGCGAGGACAGGGGGCCCGGGGAGCTGTTTTTT. Its protein product is CASEDRGPGELFF.